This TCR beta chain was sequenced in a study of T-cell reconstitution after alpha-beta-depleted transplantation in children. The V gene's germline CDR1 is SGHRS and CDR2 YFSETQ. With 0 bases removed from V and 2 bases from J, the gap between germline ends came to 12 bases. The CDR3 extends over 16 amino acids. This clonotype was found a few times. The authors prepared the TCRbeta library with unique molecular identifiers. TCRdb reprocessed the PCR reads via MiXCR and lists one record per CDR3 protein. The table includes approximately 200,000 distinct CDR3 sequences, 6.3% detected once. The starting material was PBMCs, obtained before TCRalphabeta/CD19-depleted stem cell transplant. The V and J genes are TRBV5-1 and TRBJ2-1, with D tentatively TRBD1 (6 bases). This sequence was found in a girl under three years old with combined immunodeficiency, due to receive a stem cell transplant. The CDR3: CASSLVSGHPYNEQFF. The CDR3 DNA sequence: TGCGCCAGCAGCTTGGTTTCGGGACACCCCTACAATGAGCAGTTCTTC.